The clone carrying this TCR beta chain came up many times. From fresh peripheral blood, about 10 ml in volume, the PBMCs were obtained. The sample belongs to a study of Graves' ophthalmopathy and Graves' hyperthyroidism. The trim removed 4 bases at V and 7 bases at J, leaving 13 bases unmatched. This CDR3 contains 16 residues. From germline, CDR1 is MNHEY and CDR2 SVGAGI. Beta-chain TCR CDR3 regions were amplified from RNA transcripts. Amplification began with first-round RT-PCR using HTBI primers, then second-round multiplex PCR was performed. A single record per CDR3 protein comes from TCRdb applying MiXCR to the multiplex PCR reads. Counted here are 300,000 to 400,000 distinct CDR3 sequences, about a sixth occurring once; the ten biggest clones make up about 2.4%.

The chain recombines TRBV6-5 with TRBJ1-2, with 9 bases that match TRBD1. This TCR derives from an adult woman with stable Graves' hyperthyroidism. Sequencing was performed on peripheral blood. CDR3 bases: TGTGCCAGCAGTTCCGTACAGGGGGCATTAGGTGGTGGCTACACCTTC. Protein: CASSSVQGALGGGYTF.